This TCR beta chain was captured in a study of CD8+CD57+ T cells in acquired aplastic anemia. Across the study: The study obtained an average of approximately 3 ug of DNA from sorted CD4+ and CD8+ cells.

Germline V gene lookup returns CDR1 KGHSY and CDR2 FQNENV. The CDR3 spans 14 residues. V was shortened by 2 bases and J by 12 bases, with 14 bases between the two germline ends. By flow cytometry, patients selected for sequencing had shown an expansion of CD8+CD57+ cells. Therapy had not been given to patients before blood sampling. The use of genomic DNA as template underpinned the TCR beta VDJ and CDR3 profiling. Each CDR3 protein is one row after TCRdb ran MiXCR on the reads. This sample has approximately 470,000 distinct CDR3 sequences, with under 40% found just once. The clonotype originates from a human donor with aplastic anemia. The chain recombines TRBV16 with TRBJ1-6; a possible D gene is TRBD1 (5 bases). Sequencing was performed on sorted CD4+, CD8+, or CD8+CD57+ T cells (not recorded which) from PBMCs. The CDR3 region has the DNA TGTGCCAGCAGCCAAATCACTTACCAGGGACCCCTCCACTTT. It specifies CASSQITYQGPLHF.